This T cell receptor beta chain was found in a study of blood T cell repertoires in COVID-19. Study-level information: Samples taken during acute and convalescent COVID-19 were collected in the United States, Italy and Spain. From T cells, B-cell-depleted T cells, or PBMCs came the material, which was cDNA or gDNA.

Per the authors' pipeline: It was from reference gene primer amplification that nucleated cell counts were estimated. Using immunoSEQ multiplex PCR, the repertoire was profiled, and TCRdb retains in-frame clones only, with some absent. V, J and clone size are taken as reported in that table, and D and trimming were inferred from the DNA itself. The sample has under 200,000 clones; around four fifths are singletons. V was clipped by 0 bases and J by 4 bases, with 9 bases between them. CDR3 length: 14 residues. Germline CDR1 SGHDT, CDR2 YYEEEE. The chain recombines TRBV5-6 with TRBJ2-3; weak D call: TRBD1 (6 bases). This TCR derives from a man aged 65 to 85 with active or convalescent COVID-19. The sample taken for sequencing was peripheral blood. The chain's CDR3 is CASSLGRGADTQYF. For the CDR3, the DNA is TGTGCCAGCAGCTTGGGCAGGGGCGCAGATACGCAGTATTTT.